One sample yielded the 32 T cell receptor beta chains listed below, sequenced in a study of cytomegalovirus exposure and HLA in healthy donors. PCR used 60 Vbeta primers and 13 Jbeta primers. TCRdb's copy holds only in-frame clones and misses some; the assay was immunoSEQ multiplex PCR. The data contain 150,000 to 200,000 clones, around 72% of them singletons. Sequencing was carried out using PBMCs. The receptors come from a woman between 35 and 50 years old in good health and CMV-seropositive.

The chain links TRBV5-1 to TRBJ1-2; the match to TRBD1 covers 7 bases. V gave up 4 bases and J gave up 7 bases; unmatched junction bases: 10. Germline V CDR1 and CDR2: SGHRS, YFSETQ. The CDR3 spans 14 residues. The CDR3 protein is CASSQGTANTGYTF. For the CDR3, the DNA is TGCGCCAGCAGCCAGGGGACAGCCAACACTGGCTACACCTTC. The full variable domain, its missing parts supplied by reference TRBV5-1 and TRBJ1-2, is KAGVTQTPRYLIKTRGQQVTLSCSPISGHRSVSWYQQTPGQGLQFLFEYFSETQRNKGNFPGRFSGRQFSNSRSEMNVSTLELGDSALYLCASSQGTANTGYTFGSGTRLTVV.

In DNA form, the CDR3 reads TGCAGCGTTCAGGAGAAGGCGGGGGGGCTCCGAAATGAGCAGTTCTTC. Its translation: CSVQEKAGGLRNEQFF. The genes are TRBV29-1 and TRBJ2-1; 9 bases are a match to TRBD2. The germline V gene has CDR1 SQVTM and CDR2 ANQGSEA. V lost 5 bases, J lost 7 bases, and 15 bases stayed unmatched. The CDR3 has 16 amino acids.

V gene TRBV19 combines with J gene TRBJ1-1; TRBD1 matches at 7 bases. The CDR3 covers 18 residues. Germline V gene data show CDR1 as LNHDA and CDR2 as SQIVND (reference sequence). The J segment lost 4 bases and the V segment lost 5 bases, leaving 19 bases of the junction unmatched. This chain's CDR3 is CASSVLLGTGAIRTEAFF. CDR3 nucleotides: TGTGCCAGTAGTGTGCTGTTAGGAACAGGGGCTATTCGCACTGAAGCTTTCTTT.

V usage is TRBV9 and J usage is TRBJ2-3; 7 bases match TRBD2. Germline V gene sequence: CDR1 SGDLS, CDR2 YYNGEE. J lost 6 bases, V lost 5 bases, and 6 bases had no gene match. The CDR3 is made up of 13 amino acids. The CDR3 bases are TGTGCCAGCAGTATTGGGGGGGTGGATACGCAGTATTTT. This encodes CASSIGGVDTQYF.

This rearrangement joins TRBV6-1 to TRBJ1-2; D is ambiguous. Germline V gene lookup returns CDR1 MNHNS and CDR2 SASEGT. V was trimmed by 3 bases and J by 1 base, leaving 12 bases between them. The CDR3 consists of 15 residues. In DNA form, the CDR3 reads TGTGCCAGCAGTGAGAGGAGGACTGATAACTATGGCTACACCTTC. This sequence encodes CASSERRTDNYGYTF.

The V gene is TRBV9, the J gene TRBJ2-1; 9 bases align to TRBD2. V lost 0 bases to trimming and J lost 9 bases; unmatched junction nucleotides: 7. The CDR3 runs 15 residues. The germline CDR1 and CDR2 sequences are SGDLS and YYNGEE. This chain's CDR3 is CASSVDGGGAGEQFF. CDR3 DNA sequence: TGTGCCAGCAGCGTAGACGGCGGGGGGGCGGGTGAGCAGTTCTTC.

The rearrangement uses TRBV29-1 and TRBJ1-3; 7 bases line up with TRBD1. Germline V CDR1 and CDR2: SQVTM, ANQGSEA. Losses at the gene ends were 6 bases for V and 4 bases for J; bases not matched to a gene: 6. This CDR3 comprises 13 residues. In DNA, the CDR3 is TGCAGCGTCCGCAGGACAGGAGGAAACACCATATATTTT. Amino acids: CSVRRTGGNTIYF.

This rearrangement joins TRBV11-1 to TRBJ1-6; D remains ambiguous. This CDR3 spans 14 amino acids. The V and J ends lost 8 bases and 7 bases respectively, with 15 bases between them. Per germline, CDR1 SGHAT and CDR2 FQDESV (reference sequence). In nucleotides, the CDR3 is TGTGCCAGCCGCGGCGGGTCTCACAATTCACCCCTCCACTTT. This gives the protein CASRGGSHNSPLHF.

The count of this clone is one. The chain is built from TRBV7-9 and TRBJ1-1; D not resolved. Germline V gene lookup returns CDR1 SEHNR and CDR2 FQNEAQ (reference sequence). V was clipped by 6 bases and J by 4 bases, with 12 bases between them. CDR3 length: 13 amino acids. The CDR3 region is CASSLHHSTEAFF. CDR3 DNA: TGTGCCAGCAGTTTGCACCACAGCACTGAAGCTTTCTTT.

The CDR3 sequence: CASYEQGRDVLTF. In DNA form, the CDR3 reads TGTGCCAGTTACGAGCAGGGGAGGGACGTCCTGACTTTC. The chain has TRBV19 and TRBJ2-6; TRBD2 might be the D (7 bases). Germline V gene data show CDR1 as LNHDA and CDR2 as SQIVND (reference sequence). With 8 bases removed from V and 11 bases from J, the gap between germline ends came to 16 bases. The CDR3 sequence is 13 residues long.

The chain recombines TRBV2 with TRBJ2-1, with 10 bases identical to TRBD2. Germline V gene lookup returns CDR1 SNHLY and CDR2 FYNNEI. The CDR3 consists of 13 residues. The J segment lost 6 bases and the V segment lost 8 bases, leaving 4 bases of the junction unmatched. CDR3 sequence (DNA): TGTGCCAGCGGGACTAGCGCCCCCAATGAGCAGTTCTTC. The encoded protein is CASGTSAPNEQFF.

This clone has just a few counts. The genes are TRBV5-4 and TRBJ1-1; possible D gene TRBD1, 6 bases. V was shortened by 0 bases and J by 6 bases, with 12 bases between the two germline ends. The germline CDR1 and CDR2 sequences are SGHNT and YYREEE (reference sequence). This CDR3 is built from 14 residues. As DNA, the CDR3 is TGTGCCAGCAGCTTGGCGCAGGGGAGCGCTGAAGCTTTCTTT. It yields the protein CASSLAQGSAEAFF.

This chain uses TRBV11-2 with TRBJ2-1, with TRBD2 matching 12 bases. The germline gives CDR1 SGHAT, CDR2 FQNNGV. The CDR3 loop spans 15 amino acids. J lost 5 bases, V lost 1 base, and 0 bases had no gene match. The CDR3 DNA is TGTGCCAGCAGCTTAGGACTAGCGGGGGACAATGAGCAGTTCTTC. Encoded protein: CASSLGLAGDNEQFF.

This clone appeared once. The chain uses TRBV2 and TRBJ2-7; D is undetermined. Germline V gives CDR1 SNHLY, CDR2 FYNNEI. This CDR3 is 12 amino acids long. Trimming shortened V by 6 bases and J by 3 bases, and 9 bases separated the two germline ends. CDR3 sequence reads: CASRRTDYEQYF. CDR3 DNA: TGTGCCAGCAGGAGAACAGACTACGAGCAGTACTTC.

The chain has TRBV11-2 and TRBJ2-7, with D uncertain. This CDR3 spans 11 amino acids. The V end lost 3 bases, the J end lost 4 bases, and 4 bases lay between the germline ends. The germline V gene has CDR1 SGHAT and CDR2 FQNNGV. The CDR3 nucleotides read TGTGCCAGCAGCTTGCAGTACGAGCAGTACTTC. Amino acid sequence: CASSLQYEQYF.

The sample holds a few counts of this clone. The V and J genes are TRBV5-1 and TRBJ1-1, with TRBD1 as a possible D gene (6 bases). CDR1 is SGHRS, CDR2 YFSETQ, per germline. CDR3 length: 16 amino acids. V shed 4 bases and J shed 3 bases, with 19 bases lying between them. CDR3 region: CASSGGAGNRDTEAFF. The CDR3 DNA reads TGCGCCAGCAGCGGGGGGGCAGGGAACAGGGACACTGAAGCTTTCTTT.

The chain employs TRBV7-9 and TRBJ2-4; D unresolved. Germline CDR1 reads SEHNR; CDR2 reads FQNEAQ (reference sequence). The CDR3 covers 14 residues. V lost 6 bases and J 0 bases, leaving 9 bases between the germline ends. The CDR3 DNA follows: TGTGCCAGCAGTTATGAACTAGCCAAAAACATTCAGTACTTC. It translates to CASSYELAKNIQYF.

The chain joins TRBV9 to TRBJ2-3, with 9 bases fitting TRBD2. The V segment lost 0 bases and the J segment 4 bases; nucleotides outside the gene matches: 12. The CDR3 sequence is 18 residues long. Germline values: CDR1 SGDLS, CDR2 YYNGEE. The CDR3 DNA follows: TGTGCCAGCAGCGTAGATCGGGGAACTAGCGGGCTCGCAGATACGCAGTATTTT. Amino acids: CASSVDRGTSGLADTQYF.

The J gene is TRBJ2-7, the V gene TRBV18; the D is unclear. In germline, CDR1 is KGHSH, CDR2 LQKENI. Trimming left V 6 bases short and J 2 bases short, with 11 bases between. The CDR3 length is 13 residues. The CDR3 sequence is CASSSQKAYEQYF. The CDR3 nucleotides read TGTGCCAGCTCTTCCCAGAAAGCCTACGAGCAGTACTTC.

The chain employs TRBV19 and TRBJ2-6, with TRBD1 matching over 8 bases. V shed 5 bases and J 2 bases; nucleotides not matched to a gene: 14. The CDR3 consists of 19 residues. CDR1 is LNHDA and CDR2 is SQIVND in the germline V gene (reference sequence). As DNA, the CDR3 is TGTGCCAGTAGTCCAGGCGGCAGGGGGCGTCCGGCTGGGGCCAACGTCCTGACTTTC. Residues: CASSPGGRGRPAGANVLTF.

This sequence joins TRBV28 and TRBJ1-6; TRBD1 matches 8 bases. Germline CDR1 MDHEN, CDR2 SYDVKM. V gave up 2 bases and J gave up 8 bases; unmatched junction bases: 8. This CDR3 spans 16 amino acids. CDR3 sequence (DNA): TGTGCCAGCAGTTTAGTGGGGGAACAGGGGGATTCACCCCTCCACTTT. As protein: CASSLVGEQGDSPLHF.

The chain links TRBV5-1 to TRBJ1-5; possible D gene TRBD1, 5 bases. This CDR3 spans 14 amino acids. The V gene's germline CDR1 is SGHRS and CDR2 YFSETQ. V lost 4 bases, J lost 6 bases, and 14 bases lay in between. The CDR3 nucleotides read TGCGCCAGCAGCACAGGCGACGGTCTTCAGCCCCAGCATTTT. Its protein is CASSTGDGLQPQHF.

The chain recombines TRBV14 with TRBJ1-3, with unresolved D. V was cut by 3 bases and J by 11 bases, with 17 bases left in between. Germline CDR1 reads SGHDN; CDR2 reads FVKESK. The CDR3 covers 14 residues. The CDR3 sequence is CASSQMTDLRAIYF. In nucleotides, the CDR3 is TGTGCCAGCAGCCAGATGACGGACCTGAGGGCCATATATTTT.

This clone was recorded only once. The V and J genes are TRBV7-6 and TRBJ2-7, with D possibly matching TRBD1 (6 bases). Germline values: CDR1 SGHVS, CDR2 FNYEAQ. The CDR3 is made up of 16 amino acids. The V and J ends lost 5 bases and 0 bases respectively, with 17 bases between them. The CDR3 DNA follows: TGTGCCAGCAGCGACAACTTCCGGGACAACTCCTACGAGCAGTACTTC. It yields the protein CASSDNFRDNSYEQYF.

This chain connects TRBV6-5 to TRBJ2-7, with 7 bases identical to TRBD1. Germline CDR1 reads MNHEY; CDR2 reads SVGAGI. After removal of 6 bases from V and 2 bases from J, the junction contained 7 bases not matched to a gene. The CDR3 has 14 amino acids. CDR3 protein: CASRQYRGPYEQYF. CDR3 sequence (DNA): TGTGCCAGCAGGCAATACAGGGGTCCCTACGAGCAGTACTTC.

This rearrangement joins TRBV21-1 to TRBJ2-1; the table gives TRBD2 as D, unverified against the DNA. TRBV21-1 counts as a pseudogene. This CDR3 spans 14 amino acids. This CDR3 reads CASSKDLARNEQFF. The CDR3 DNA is TGTGCCAGCAGCAAAGACCTAGCGAGGAATGAGCAGTTCTTC.

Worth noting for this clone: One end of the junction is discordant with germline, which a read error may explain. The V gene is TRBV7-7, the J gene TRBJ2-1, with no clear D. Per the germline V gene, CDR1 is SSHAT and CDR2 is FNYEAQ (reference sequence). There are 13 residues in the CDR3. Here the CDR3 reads CASSLVPRGEQFF. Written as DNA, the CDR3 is TGTGCTAGCAGCTTAGTCCCAAGAGGTGAGCAGTTCTTC.

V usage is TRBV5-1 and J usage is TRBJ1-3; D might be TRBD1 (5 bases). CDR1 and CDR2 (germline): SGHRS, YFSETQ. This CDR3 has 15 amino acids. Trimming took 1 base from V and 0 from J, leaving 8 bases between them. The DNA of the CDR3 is TGCGCCAGCAGCTTGAGGGGAAACTCTGGAAACACCATATATTTT. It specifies CASSLRGNSGNTIYF.

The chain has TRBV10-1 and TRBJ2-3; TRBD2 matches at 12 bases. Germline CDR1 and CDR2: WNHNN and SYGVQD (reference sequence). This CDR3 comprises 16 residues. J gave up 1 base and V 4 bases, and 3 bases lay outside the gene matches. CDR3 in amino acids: CASSVRLAGGTDTQYF. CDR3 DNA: TGCGCCAGCAGTGTCCGACTAGCGGGGGGCACAGATACGCAGTATTTT.

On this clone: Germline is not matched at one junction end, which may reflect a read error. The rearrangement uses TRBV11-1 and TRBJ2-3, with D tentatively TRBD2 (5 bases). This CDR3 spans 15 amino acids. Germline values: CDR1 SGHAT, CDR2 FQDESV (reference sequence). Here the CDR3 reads CASHWGSGVSDAQYF. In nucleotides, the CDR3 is TGTGCCAGCCATTGGGGTTCCGGGGTGTCAGATGCGCAGTATTTT.

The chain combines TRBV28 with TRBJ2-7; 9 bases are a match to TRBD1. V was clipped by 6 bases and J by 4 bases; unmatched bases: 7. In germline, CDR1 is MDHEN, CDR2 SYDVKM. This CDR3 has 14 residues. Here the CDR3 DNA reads TGTGCCAGCAGCCTCGGGACAGGGTTATACGAGCAGTACTTC. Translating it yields CASSLGTGLYEQYF.

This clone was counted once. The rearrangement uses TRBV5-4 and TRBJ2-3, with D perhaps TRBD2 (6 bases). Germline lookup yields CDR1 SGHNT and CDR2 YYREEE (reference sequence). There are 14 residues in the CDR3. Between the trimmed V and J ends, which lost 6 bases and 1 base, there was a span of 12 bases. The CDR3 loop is CASIQSGGTDTQYF. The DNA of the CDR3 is TGTGCCAGCATCCAATCGGGGGGCACAGATACGCAGTATTTT.